A single T cell receptor beta chain is shown here with its context. Its target is not known. The sample originates from a study of type 1 and type 2 diabetes patients. Study-level background: Donors were type 1 diabetes, type 2 diabetes, or nondiabetic controls. Across the study, about 20 million paired-end reads were produced.

The study, taken as a whole, reports: Some HECs seen only in T1D might also appear in more T2D or control samples.

Each diabetic donor fulfilled classification criteria for either type 1 or type 2. The CDR3 length is 13 residues. Per the germline V gene, CDR1 is DFQATT and CDR2 is SNEGSKA (reference sequence). The germline V and J ends were trimmed by 3 bases and 3 bases, with 9 bases remaining between them. Amplification started from genomic DNA. Multiplex PCR with 30 forward and 13 reverse primers amplified the TCR beta CDR3. TCRdb reprocessed the multiplex PCR reads with MiXCR, giving one entry per CDR3 protein. The sample consists of under 300,000 distinct CDR3 sequences, roughly 44% of them appearing once. The source is a man aged 18 to 29 with type 2 diabetes. The specimen sequenced was peripheral blood mononuclear cells (PBMCs). The V call is TRBV20-1, the J call TRBJ2-1; D gene unclear. CDR3 coding DNA: TGCAGTGCTAGCCCGAGAGGCTACAATGAGCAGTTCTTC. Its translation: CSASPRGYNEQFF.